This section outlines one TCR beta chain sequence together with its context. Assay: immunoSEQ multiplex PCR; the TCRdb copy retains only in-frame clones and omits some. The sample records some 25,000 clones, about 95% being singletons. This entry belongs to a study of graft-versus-host responses after intestinal transplantation. At the level of the study: Anti-thymocyte globulin induction was given to all recipients, followed by tacrolimus and steroids for roughly three years.

The germline V and J ends were trimmed by 4 bases and 2 bases, with 19 bases remaining between them. The CDR3 is 16 residues long. In germline, CDR1 is SGHNT, CDR2 YYREEE (reference sequence). The chain recombines TRBV5-4 with TRBJ2-7; a weak D match, TRBD1 (7 bases). This TCR was recovered from a human patient who received an intestinal transplant, so some T cells may come from the graft donor. The input for sequencing was PBMCs, taken roughly 29 days after intestinal transplant. CDR3 sequence: CASSPGGSGPTYEQYF. CDR3 sequence (DNA): TGTGCCAGCAGCCCAGGGGGTAGCGGTCCCACCTACGAGCAGTACTTC.